This T cell receptor beta chain emerged from a study of shared clonotypes between healthy human individuals. On this clone itself: Its antigen is as yet unknown.

The V and J ends lost 7 bases and 7 bases respectively, with 16 bases between them. The CDR3 is 13 amino acids. Germline CDR1 reads MNHEY; CDR2 reads SVGAGI. General study points: Few donors limited the genetic and exposure-history diversity represented.

The protocol was immunoSEQ multiplex PCR, while the TCRdb copy is restricted to in-frame clones and leaves out a portion. The sample contains about 1,900,000 clones, approximately 95% of which appear only once. CD45RO negativity and positive selection for CCR7 defined naive CD8 cells, a population that excluded terminally differentiated effector memory CD45RA+ cells. The sample was naive CD8+ T cells sorted from blood. The J gene is TRBJ1-2, the V gene TRBV6-5; the D gene is possibly TRBD1 (5 bases). The source of this sequence is a young man in good health. The CDR3 DNA is TGTGCCAGCACCTACGGGCCGACAGCTGGCTACACCTTC. It yields the protein CASTYGPTAGYTF.